This T cell receptor (beta chain) was captured in a study of cytotoxic CD8 clonotypes in ibrutinib-treated CLL. Measured with immunoSEQ multiplex PCR; TCRdb has only the in-frame clones, and not every one. The table shows fewer than 300,000 clones, with roughly three quarters occurring only once. Per germline, CDR1 MNHEY and CDR2 SMNVEV (reference sequence). This CDR3 region has 13 residues. V was pared by 5 bases and J by 7 bases, with 12 bases between. The chain uses TRBV27 and TRBJ2-1; D gene uncertain. The material sequenced was PBMCs, taken at disease progression, from a patient treated with ibrutinib. This TCR was recovered from a human donor with chronic lymphocytic leukemia. The CDR3: CASSGVEWNEQFF. The CDR3 nucleotides read TGTGCCAGCAGTGGGGTCGAATGGAATGAGCAGTTCTTC.